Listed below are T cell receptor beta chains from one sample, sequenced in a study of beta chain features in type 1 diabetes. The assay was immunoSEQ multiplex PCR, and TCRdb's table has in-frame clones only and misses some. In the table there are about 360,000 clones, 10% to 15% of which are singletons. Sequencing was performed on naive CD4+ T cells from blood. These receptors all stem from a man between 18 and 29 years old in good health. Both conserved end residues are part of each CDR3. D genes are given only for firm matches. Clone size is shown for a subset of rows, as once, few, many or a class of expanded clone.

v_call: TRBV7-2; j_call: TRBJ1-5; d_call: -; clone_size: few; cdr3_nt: TGTGCCAGCAGCTCACAGGATTTTCAGCCCCAGCATTTT; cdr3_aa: CASSSQDFQPQHF
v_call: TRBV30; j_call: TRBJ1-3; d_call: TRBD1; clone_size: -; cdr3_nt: TGTGCCTGGGGGACAGGGGGAAATGGAAACACCATATATTTT; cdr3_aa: CAWGTGGNGNTIYF
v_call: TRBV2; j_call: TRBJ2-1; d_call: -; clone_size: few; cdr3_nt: TGCGCGTCGAGTGTACGTGAGCAGTTCTTC; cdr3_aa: CASSVREQFF
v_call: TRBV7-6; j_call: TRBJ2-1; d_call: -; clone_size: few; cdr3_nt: TGTGCCAGCAGCAGATTAAACGGCTACAATGAGCAGTTCTTC; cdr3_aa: CASSRLNGYNEQFF
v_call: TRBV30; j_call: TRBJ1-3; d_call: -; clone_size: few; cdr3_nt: TGTGCCTGGAGTGCCCCCGGCTCTGGAAACACCATATATTTT; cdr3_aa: CAWSAPGSGNTIYF
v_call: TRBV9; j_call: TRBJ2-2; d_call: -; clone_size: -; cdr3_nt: TGTGCCAGCAGCGAGCGGGGACAGAACACCGGGGAGCTGTTTTTT; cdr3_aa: CASSERGQNTGELFF
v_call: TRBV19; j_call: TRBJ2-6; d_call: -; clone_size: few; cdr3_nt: TGTGCCAGTAGGAGGGATGGGGCCAACGTCCTGACTTTC; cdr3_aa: CASRRDGANVLTF
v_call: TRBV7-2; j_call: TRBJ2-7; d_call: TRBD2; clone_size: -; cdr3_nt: TGTGCCAGCAGCCCCCGGACTAGCGGGAAATTAGACTTC; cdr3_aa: CASSPRTSGKLDF
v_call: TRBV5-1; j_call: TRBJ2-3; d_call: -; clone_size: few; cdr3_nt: TGCGCCAGCAGCCTATCCACAGATACGCAGTATTTT; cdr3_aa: CASSLSTDTQYF
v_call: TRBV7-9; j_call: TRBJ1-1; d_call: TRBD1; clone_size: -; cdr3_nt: TGTGCCAGCAGCCTAGGACAGGGGTCCACTGAAGCTTTCTTT; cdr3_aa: CASSLGQGSTEAFF
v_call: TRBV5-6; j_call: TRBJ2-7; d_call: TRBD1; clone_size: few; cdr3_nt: TGTGCCAGCAGCTCCCAAGGACAGGGAACCTACGAGCAGTACTTC; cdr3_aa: CASSSQGQGTYEQYF
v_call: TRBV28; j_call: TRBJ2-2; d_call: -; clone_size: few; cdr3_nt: TGTGCCAGCAGTTCTAGGACACCGCCGAACACCGGGGAGCTGTTTTTT; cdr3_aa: CASSSRTPPNTGELFF
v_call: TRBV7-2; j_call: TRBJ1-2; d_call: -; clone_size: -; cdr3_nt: TGTGCCAGCAGCCCTCGACATGGGGCCCTCTATGGCTACACCTTC; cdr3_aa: CASSPRHGALYGYTF
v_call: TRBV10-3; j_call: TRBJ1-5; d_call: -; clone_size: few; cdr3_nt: TGTGCCATCAGTGAGCGGGAGGTGGGCCAGCCCCAGCATTTT; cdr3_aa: CAISEREVGQPQHF
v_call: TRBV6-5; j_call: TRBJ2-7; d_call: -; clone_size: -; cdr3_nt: TGTGCCAGCAGTTACGGGGCAGGGGCGACCTACGAGCAGTACTTC; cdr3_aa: CASSYGAGATYEQYF
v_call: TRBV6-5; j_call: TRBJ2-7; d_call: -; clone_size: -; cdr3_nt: TGTGCCAGCAGTTGGGACTCCCAAAGGAACTACGAGCAGTACTTC; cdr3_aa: CASSWDSQRNYEQYF
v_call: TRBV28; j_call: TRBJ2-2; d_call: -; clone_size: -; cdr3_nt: TGTGCCAGCAGCAGACGGCGGCCCGGGGAGCTGTTTTTT; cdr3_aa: CASSRRRPGELFF
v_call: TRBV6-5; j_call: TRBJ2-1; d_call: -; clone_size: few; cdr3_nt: TGTGCCAGCAGTGGACTCGGGCAGGTTTGGCAGTTCTTC; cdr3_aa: CASSGLGQVWQFF
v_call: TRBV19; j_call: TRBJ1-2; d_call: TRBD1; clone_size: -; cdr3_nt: TGTGCCAGTAGTACCGGGACAGGGCCCTACTATGGCTACACCTTC; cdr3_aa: CASSTGTGPYYGYTF
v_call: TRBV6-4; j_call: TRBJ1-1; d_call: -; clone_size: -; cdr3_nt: TGTGCCAGCAGTGAGGAGGGGTTGAACACTGAAGCTTTCTTT; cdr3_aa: CASSEEGLNTEAFF
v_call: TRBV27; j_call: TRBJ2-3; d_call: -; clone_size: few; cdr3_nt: TGTGCCAGCGCGTGGGCCGGCACAGATACGCAGTATTTT; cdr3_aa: CASAWAGTDTQYF
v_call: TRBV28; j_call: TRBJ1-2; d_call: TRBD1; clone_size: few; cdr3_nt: TGTGCCAGCAGTTTATGGCGGCAGGGGGACTATGGCTACACCTTC; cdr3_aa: CASSLWRQGDYGYTF
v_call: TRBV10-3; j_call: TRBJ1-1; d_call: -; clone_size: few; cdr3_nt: TGTGCCATCAGTGAGCGCCGGGATTACCCCGTTGAAGCTTTCTTT; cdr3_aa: CAISERRDYPVEAFF
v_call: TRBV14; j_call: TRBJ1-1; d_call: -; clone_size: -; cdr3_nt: TGTGCCAGCAGCCAACACAGCCCGAACACTGAAGCTTTCTTT; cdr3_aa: CASSQHSPNTEAFF
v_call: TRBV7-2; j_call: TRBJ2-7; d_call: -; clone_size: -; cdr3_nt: TGTGCCAGCAGCTTAAGGGTAGCGGCCTACGAGCAGTACTTC; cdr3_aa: CASSLRVAAYEQYF
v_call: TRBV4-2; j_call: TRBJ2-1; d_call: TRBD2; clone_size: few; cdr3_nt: TGTGCCAGCAGCCCCCAACCGGCGGGAGGCAGCTACAATGAGCAGTTCTTC; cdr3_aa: CASSPQPAGGSYNEQFF
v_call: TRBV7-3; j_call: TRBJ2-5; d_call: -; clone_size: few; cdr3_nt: TGTGCCAGCAGCTCAACCCCCCGAGGACAGACCTTGCAAGAGACCCAGTACTTC; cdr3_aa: CASSSTPRGQTLQETQYF
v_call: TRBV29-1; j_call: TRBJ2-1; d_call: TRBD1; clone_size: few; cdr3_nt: TGCAGCGTAACTGGGACAGCCCAGGCCAATGAGCAGTTCTTC; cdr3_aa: CSVTGTAQANEQFF
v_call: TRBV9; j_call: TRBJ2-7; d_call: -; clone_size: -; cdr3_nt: TGTGCCAGCAGCGTAGCCCCCTCGAGGGCCTACGAGCAGTACTTC; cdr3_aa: CASSVAPSRAYEQYF
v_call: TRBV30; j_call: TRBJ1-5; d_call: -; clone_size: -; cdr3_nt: TGTGCCTGGAGTAGGGGGAGCAATCAGCCCCAGCATTTT; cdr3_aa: CAWSRGSNQPQHF
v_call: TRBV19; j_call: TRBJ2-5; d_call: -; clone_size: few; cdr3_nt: TGTGCCAGTAGTATGGGCCAGCAAGAGACCCAGTACTTC; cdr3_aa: CASSMGQQETQYF
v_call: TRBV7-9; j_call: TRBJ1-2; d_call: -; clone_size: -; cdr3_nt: TGTGCCAGCAGCTTAGGGCGGGGTACTGGCTACACCTTC; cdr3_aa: CASSLGRGTGYTF
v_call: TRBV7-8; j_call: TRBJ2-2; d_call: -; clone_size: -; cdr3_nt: TGTGCCAGCAGCCCCGCCGTGAGAGGGCCTCCGAACACCGGGGAGCTGTTTTTT; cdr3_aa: CASSPAVRGPPNTGELFF
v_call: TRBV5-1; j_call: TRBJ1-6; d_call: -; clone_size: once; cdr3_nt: TGCGCCAGCAGCTTGTCTCCGCCAGGCGCAAATTCACCCCTCCACTTT; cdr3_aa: CASSLSPPGANSPLHF
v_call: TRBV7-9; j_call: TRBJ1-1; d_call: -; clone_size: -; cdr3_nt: TGTGCCAGCCCTCTGGCAGGAACGAACACTGAAGCTTTCTTT; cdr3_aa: CASPLAGTNTEAFF
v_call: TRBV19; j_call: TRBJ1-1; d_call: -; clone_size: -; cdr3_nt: TGTGCCAGTACCCCAGCGCTCGGGTTTCACACTGAAGCTTTCTTT; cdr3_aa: CASTPALGFHTEAFF
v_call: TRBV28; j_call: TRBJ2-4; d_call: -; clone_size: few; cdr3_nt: TGTGCCAGCAGTTTCCAGGGGCTCTCAAACATTCAGTACTTC; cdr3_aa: CASSFQGLSNIQYF
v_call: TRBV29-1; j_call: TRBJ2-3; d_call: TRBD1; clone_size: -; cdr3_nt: TGCAGCGGGCGGACAGGGTGGGAGTTAAGTTATACGCAGTATTTT; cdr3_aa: CSGRTGWELSYTQYF
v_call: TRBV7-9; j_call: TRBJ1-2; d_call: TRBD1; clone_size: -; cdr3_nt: TGTGCCAGCAGCTTTACAGGGGGGTATGGCTACACCTTC; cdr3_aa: CASSFTGGYGYTF
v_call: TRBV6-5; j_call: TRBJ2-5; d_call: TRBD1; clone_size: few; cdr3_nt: TGTGCCAGCAGTACACCCTCAGGGGGCCAAGAGACCCAGTACTTC; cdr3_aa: CASSTPSGGQETQYF
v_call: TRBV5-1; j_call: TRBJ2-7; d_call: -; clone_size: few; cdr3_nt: TGCGCCAGCAGCCGTATTGGGACAATCTACGAGCAGTACTTC; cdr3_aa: CASSRIGTIYEQYF
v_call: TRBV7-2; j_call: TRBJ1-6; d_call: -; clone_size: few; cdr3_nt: TGTGCCAGCAGCTTAAGCGGTTCACCCCTCCACTTT; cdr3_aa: CASSLSGSPLHF
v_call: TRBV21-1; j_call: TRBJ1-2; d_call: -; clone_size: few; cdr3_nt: TGTGCCAGCAGCAAAGGTCGTAGGACAGAAGGTCTCGGCTACACCTTC; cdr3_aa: CASSKGRRTEGLGYTF
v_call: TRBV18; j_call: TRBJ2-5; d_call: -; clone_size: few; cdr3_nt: TGTGCCAGCTCACCGCAGGAGACCCAGTACTTC; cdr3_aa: CASSPQETQYF
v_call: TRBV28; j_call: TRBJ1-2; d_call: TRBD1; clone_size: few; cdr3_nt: TGTGCCAGCAGATCACAGGGGACTAACTATGGCTACACCTTC; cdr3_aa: CASRSQGTNYGYTF
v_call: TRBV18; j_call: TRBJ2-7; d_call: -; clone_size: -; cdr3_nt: TGTGCCAGCTCACCAAAGGAGGGTTCCTACGAGCAGTACTTC; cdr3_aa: CASSPKEGSYEQYF
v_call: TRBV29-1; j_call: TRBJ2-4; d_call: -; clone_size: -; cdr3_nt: TGCAGCGTTGAAGATAGGGACAAAGACTACATTCAGTACTTC; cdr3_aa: CSVEDRDKDYIQYF
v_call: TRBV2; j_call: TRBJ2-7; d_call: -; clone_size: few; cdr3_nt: TGTGCCAGCATGGTTCATCTTGGCAGAGGCTACGAGCAGTACTTC; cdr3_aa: CASMVHLGRGYEQYF
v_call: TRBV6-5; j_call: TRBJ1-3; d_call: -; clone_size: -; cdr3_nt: TGTGCCAGCAGTTACTCCTACCGGACGGGAGACACCATATATTTT; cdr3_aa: CASSYSYRTGDTIYF
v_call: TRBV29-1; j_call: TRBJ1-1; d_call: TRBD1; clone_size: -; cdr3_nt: TGCAGCGTCGAACAGACAGGGGGCACTGAAGCTTTCTTT; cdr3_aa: CSVEQTGGTEAFF
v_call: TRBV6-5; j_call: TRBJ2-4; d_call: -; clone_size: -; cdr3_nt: TGTGCCAGCAGGCGGTCGAGAGCCAAAAACATTCAGTACTTC; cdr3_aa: CASRRSRAKNIQYF
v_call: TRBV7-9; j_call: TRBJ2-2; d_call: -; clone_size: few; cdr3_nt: TGTGCCAGCAGCCCGGTGGACAGTTTTAGGGAGCTGTTTTTT; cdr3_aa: CASSPVDSFRELFF
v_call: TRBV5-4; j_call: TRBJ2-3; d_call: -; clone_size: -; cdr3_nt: TGTGCCTTCTTGGGCGGGACAGCTAGCACAGATACGCAGTATTTT; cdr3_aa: CAFLGGTASTDTQYF
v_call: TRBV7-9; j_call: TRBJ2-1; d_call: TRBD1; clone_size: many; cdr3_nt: TGTGCCAGCAGCTTAGGGGACAGGGAGCAGTTCTTC; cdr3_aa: CASSLGDREQFF
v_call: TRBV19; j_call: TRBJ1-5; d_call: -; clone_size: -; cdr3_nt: TGTGCCAGTAGTCCCAGGGATAATCAGCCCCAGCATTTT; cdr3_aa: CASSPRDNQPQHF
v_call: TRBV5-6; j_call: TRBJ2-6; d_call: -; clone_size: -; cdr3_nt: TGTGCCAGCAGCCCATTGTCTGGGGCCAACGTCCTGACTTTC; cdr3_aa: CASSPLSGANVLTF
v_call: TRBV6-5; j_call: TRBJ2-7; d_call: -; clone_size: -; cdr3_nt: TGTGCCAGCAGTTACTCGTCCGGTTCCTACGAGCAGTACTTC; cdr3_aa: CASSYSSGSYEQYF
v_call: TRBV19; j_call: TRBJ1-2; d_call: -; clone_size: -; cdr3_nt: TGTGCCAGTAGTACTCGGACAGACAGCTATGGCTACACCTTC; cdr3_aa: CASSTRTDSYGYTF
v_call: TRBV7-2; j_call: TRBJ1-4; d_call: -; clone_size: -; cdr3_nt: TGTGCCAGCAGCTTTTCCCCGGGGACTAATGAAAAACTGTTTTTT; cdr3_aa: CASSFSPGTNEKLFF